These 30 T cell receptor beta chains were all obtained from the same sample, sequenced in a study of T-cell reconstitution after alpha-beta-depleted transplantation in children. It was with unique molecular identifiers that the TCRbeta library was prepared. TCRdb redid the calling of the PCR reads with MiXCR, one entry per CDR3 protein. The sample lists about 980,000 distinct CDR3 sequences, less than 30% occurring once. Here the sequenced sample was PBMCs, mostly from graft donor cells, taken 360 days after TCRalphabeta/CD19-depleted stem cell transplant. The receptors originated from a boy less than two years old who had a stem cell transplant for SCID, so the T cells may come from the graft donor.

This clonotype appeared a few times. The chain has TRBV11-1 and TRBJ1-1; D gene ambiguous. Trimming shortened V by 5 bases and J by 1 base, and 29 bases separated the two germline ends. Germline assignment: CDR1 SGHAT and CDR2 FQDESV (reference sequence). The CDR3 has 20 amino acids. The CDR3 DNA reads TGTGCCAGCAGCCCTACCCCAGGAGTCAAGGTTTACCGCCAGAACACTGAAGCTTTCTTT. Protein product: CASSPTPGVKVYRQNTEAFF.

The chain is built from TRBV24-1 and TRBJ2-3, with 9 nucleotides matching TRBD1. The CDR3 loop spans 16 amino acids. The trim removed 1 base at V and 6 bases at J, leaving 7 bases unmatched. Germline loops: CDR1 KGHDR, CDR2 SFDVKD. The CDR3: CATSDFGGQGHDTQYF. The CDR3 DNA sequence: TGTGCCACCAGTGATTTCGGGGGACAGGGACATGATACGCAGTATTTT.

V usage is TRBV6-2 or TRBV6-3 and J usage is TRBJ2-6; 8 bases line up with TRBD1. The V gene's germline CDR1 is MNHEY and CDR2 SVGEGT. Germline trimming cut 4 bases from V and 7 bases from J; bases unmatched to any gene: 18. CDR3 length: 19 residues. In nucleotides, the CDR3 is TGTGCCAGCAGTTTCGGAGGACACAGGGGGATAGGTAAAGCCAACGTCCTGACTTTC. Translation: CASSFGGHRGIGKANVLTF.

The chain joins TRBV9 to TRBJ1-2, with a weak D call TRBD1 (5 bases). From germline, CDR1 is SGDLS and CDR2 YYNGEE. V shed 0 bases and J shed 5 bases, with 8 bases lying between them. This CDR3 has 13 residues. CDR3 bases: TGTGCCAGCAGCGTAGTGGGGGGGTATGGCTACACCTTC. It is translated as CASSVVGGYGYTF.

The gene calls are TRBV7-2 and TRBJ2-1; either TRBD1 or TRBD2 may fit D (5 bases each). The CDR3 is 14 amino acids. CDR1 is SGHTA, CDR2 FQGNSA, per germline. V lost 8 bases and J lost 4, with 15 bases in between. The CDR3 loop is CASCRDGLYNEQFF. The CDR3 DNA sequence: TGTGCCAGCTGCCGGGACGGTCTATACAATGAGCAGTTCTTC. Variable domain in full (rest from reference TRBV7-2 and TRBJ2-1): GAGVSQSPSNKVTEKGKDVELRCDPISGHTALYWYRQSLGQGLEFLIYFQGNSAPDKSGLPSDRFSAERTGGSVSTLTIQRTQQEDSAVYLCASCRDGLYNEQFFGPGTRLTVL.

The chain employs TRBV4-1 and TRBJ2-7; 8 nucleotides line up with TRBD2. The CDR3 extends over 18 amino acids. In germline, CDR1 is MGHRA, CDR2 YSYEKL. J gave up 3 bases and V 0 bases, and 13 bases lay outside the gene matches. Written as DNA, the CDR3 is TGCGCCAGCAGCCAAGAGGCTAGCGGGTTCCAGACCTACTACGAGCAGTACTTC. This encodes CASSQEASGFQTYYEQYF.

The rearrangement links TRBV3-1 to TRBJ2-7; 7 bases map to TRBD1. Germline V CDR1 and CDR2: LGHDT, YNNKEL (reference sequence). The junction had 3 bases not matched to a gene; V was cut back by 1 base and J by 0 bases. CDR3 size: 15 residues. The CDR3, as DNA: TGTGCCAGCAGCCAAGTGAACAGGGGCTCCTACGAGCAGTACTTC. It specifies CASSQVNRGSYEQYF.

This clonotype was observed once. This chain uses TRBV7-7 with TRBJ1-1, with D possibly TRBD1 on 5 matching bases. Germline values: CDR1 SSHAT, CDR2 FNYEAQ (reference sequence). Trimming shortened V by 5 bases and J by 5 bases, and 18 bases separated the two germline ends. This CDR3 has 15 amino acids. The chain's CDR3 is CASSPGPGRGTEAFF. In DNA, the CDR3 is TGTGCCAGCAGCCCAGGGCCGGGTAGAGGGACTGAAGCTTTCTTT.

This clonotype has a handful of counts. The CDR3 region is CASSLVSTSIAEQFF. The CDR3 DNA is TGTGCCAGCAGCTTAGTTAGCACTAGCATTGCTGAGCAGTTCTTC. The chain is built from TRBV11-2 and TRBJ2-1; TRBD2 might be the D (6 bases). Germline V lookup: CDR1 SGHAT, CDR2 FQNNGV. CDR3 length: 15 amino acids. Trimming shortened V by 1 base and J by 9 bases, and 16 bases separated the two germline ends.

This clonotype was seen a few times. The chain uses TRBV7-3 and TRBJ2-3; 9 bases fit TRBD2. The CDR3 covers 16 residues. Germline-derived CDR1 and CDR2 are SGHTA and FQGTGA. V was clipped by 5 bases and J by 3 bases; unmatched bases: 9. DNA for the CDR3: TGTGCCAGCAGCCCCGGGACTAGCAAGGGGACAGATACGCAGTATTTT. Protein: CASSPGTSKGTDTQYF.

This clonotype was seen many times. This chain links TRBV12-3 or TRBV12-4 with TRBJ2-7; D not certain. The ends were cut back, 2 bases at V and 3 bases at J, with 14 bases in the middle. The CDR3 is made up of 15 amino acids. The CDR3 bases are TGTGCCAGCAGTTTAATCCTCCTCGGAGTCTACGAGCAGTACTTC. Translation: CASSLILLGVYEQYF.

The chain recombines TRBV6-1 with TRBJ2-7; 7 bases are a match to TRBD1. The CDR3 contains 17 residues. The junction had 22 bases not matched to a gene; V was cut back by 7 bases and J by 7 bases. The germline gives CDR1 MNHNS, CDR2 SASEGT. CDR3 sequence: CASTPRVRQGEVQEQYF. The CDR3 DNA sequence: TGTGCCAGCACCCCTAGAGTTCGACAGGGCGAGGTGCAAGAGCAGTACTTC.

The chain is built from TRBV5-1 and TRBJ2-5; 7 bases match TRBD1. Germline V gene sequence: CDR1 SGHRS, CDR2 YFSETQ. V lost 1 base to trimming and J lost 1 base; unmatched junction nucleotides: 4. This CDR3 is built from 15 residues. The chain's CDR3 is CASSLSTGTQETQYF. The DNA of the CDR3 is TGCGCCAGCAGCTTGTCGACAGGGACCCAAGAGACCCAGTACTTC.

The chain carries TRBV4-2 and TRBJ2-5, with D perhaps TRBD2 (7 bases). This CDR3 contains 16 residues. The germline CDR1 and CDR2 sequences are LGHNA and YNFKEQ. V shed 0 bases and J shed 3 bases, with 14 bases lying between them. The CDR3 DNA is TGTGCCAGCAGCCAAGATAGGGGGGGGGGAAAAGAGACCCAGTACTTC. Protein sequence: CASSQDRGGGKETQYF.

The genes are TRBV12-3 or TRBV12-4 and TRBJ2-2; 7 bases map to TRBD1. The CDR3 has 15 residues. The V segment lost 11 bases and the J segment 5 bases; nucleotides outside the gene matches: 14. The CDR3 loop is CAYSDRRGGTGELFF. In nucleotides, the CDR3 is TGTGCCTATTCGGACAGGAGAGGTGGTACCGGGGAGCTGTTTTTT.

This rearrangement joins TRBV18 to TRBJ2-7; 7 bases are a match to TRBD2. There are 15 residues in the CDR3. V was pared by 0 bases and J by 3 bases, with 5 bases of the junction left unmatched. Germline assignment: CDR1 KGHSH and CDR2 LQKENI. This chain's CDR3 is CASSPPGGAGYEQYF. For the CDR3, the DNA is TGTGCCAGCTCACCACCGGGAGGGGCAGGCTACGAGCAGTACTTC.

The chain uses TRBV20-1 and TRBJ2-1; D ambiguous. V gave up 3 bases and J gave up 0 bases, with 15 bases separating them. The CDR3 has 16 residues. Germline-derived CDR1 and CDR2 are DFQATT and SNEGSKA (reference sequence). The CDR3 DNA sequence: TGCAGTGCTAGGGGCTTGACCGCCAGCTCCTACAATGAGCAGTTCTTC. Translated: CSARGLTASSYNEQFF.

The chain joins TRBV4-3 to TRBJ2-1, with a tentative D call TRBD1 (6 bases). The CDR3 contains 15 residues. Trimming pared 0 bases from V and 3 bases from J, leaving 9 bases between. Germline CDR1 LGHNA, CDR2 YSLEER. The CDR3 DNA follows: TGCGCCAGCAGCCAAGATGGGGGCCGCTACAATGAGCAGTTCTTC. It translates to CASSQDGGRYNEQFF.

This chain connects TRBV20-1 to TRBJ2-7, with D unclear. CDR1 is DFQATT and CDR2 is SNEGSKA in the germline V gene (reference sequence). The CDR3 contains 12 residues. The V gene lost 1 base and the J gene lost 7 bases, with 11 bases spanning the gap. CDR3 loop: CSARGSPEEQYF. In nucleotides, the CDR3 is TGCAGTGCTAGAGGGTCCCCAGAGGAGCAGTACTTC.

This clonotype was seen a single time. The J gene is TRBJ2-1, the V gene TRBV28; D gene ambiguous. CDR3 length: 12 amino acids. In germline, CDR1 is MDHEN, CDR2 SYDVKM. Trimming removed 3 bases at V and 8 bases at J, with 8 bases between. CDR3 residues: CASSFLFYEQFF. As DNA, the CDR3 is TGTGCCAGCAGTTTTCTCTTCTATGAGCAGTTCTTC.

The V gene is TRBV9, the J gene TRBJ2-1; TRBD2 is a possible D gene (6 bases). The CDR3 spans 15 residues. The germline V gene has CDR1 SGDLS and CDR2 YYNGEE. V shed 7 bases and J shed 2 bases, with 16 bases lying between them. The CDR3 spells CASVAGAGPYNEQFF. CDR3 coding DNA: TGTGCCAGCGTGGCCGGGGCGGGACCCTACAATGAGCAGTTCTTC.

This clonotype was detected a few times. The V call is TRBV10-3, the J call TRBJ2-4; D call uncertain. Per germline, CDR1 ENHRY and CDR2 SYGVKD. The CDR3 totals 13 residues. V shed 4 bases and J shed 0 bases, with 4 bases lying between them. The DNA of the CDR3 is TGTGCCATCAGTGTGGGAGCCAAAAACATTCAGTACTTC. Amino acid sequence: CAISVGAKNIQYF.

This clonotype came up many times. The rearrangement uses TRBV7-9 and TRBJ1-2; TRBD1 agrees at 7 bases. J was trimmed by 4 bases and V by 3 bases; bases with no gene match: 5. Germline V CDR1 and CDR2: SEHNR, FQNEAQ (reference sequence). The CDR3 length is 14 residues. CDR3 amino acids: CASSLLRDSYGYTF. The CDR3 DNA follows: TGTGCCAGCAGCTTGCTCCGGGACAGCTATGGCTACACCTTC.

On this clonotype: Mismatch with germline at one junction end may stem from a read error. This chain uses TRBV5-1 with TRBJ1-5; D is perhaps TRBD1 (6 bases). There are 16 residues in the CDR3. Per the germline V gene, CDR1 is SGHRS and CDR2 is YFSETQ. This CDR3 is CASSPDGGAPVQAQHF. In nucleotides, the CDR3 is TGCGCCAGCAGCCCCGACGGGGGGGCCCCCGTTCAGGCCCAGCATTTT.

The V call is TRBV15, the J call TRBJ2-7; D is ambiguous. CDR1 and CDR2 from the germline V gene are LNHNV and YYDKDF (reference sequence). V was clipped by 6 bases and J by 4 bases, with 16 bases between them. The CDR3 runs 14 residues. For the CDR3, the DNA is TGTGCCACCAGTCAAAGCAAGGTCCCGTACGAGCAGTACTTC. It yields the protein CATSQSKVPYEQYF.

V gene TRBV11-2 combines with J gene TRBJ1-1; D gene ambiguous. V lost 8 bases and J 9 bases, leaving 13 bases between the germline ends. The germline gives CDR1 SGHAT, CDR2 FQNNGV. This CDR3 region has 11 residues. CDR3 residues: CASRRPRKAFF. CDR3 bases: TGTGCCAGCCGCCGGCCGAGGAAAGCTTTCTTT.

This clonotype has just a few counts. J is TRBJ2-1 and V is TRBV20-1; 9 bases line up with TRBD2. CDR1 is DFQATT, CDR2 SNEGSKA, per germline (reference sequence). Germline trimming cut 2 bases from V and 9 bases from J; bases unmatched to any gene: 5. The CDR3 has 13 amino acids. As DNA, the CDR3 is TGCAGTGCTAGACTAGCGGGGAAGGGTGAGCAGTTCTTC. It yields the protein CSARLAGKGEQFF.

Only a few counts were recorded for this clonotype. The chain couples TRBV21-1 to TRBJ2-3; TRBD2, the D gene given by the table, was not confirmed from the DNA. TRBV21-1 is termed a pseudogene. The CDR3 sequence is 15 residues long. This CDR3 is CASSNERGRGDTQYF. The CDR3 bases are TGTGCCAGCAGCAACGAGCGGGGGAGAGGAGATACGCAGTATTTT.

This clonotype has a count of ten or more. The chain carries TRBV28 and TRBJ2-4, with D possibly being TRBD2 (5 bases). Trimming cost V 5 bases and J 2 bases, with 10 bases left between them. Germline CDR1 and CDR2: MDHEN and SYDVKM. The CDR3 is made up of 14 amino acids. This chain's CDR3 is CASSRGQPKNIQYF. In DNA form, the CDR3 reads TGTGCCAGCAGTCGAGGGCAGCCCAAAAACATTCAGTACTTC.

The chain uses TRBV5-6 and TRBJ1-5, with D maybe TRBD1 (6 bases). The V end lost 4 bases, the J end lost 1 base, and 12 bases lay between the germline ends. CDR3 length: 15 amino acids. In germline, CDR1 is SGHDT, CDR2 YYEEEE. The CDR3 bases are TGTGCCAGCAGCGGATACGACAGGAGCAATCAGCCCCAGCATTTT. Translating it yields CASSGYDRSNQPQHF.